A selection of T cell receptor beta chains follows, all from one sample in a study of cytomegalovirus exposure and HLA in healthy donors. TCRdb keeps only in-frame clones here, not all; method: immunoSEQ multiplex PCR. The sample yields roughly 180,000 clones, about four fifths seen once. Sequencing used PBMCs. The receptors stem from a male donor in good health and CMV-seronegative. Both conserved end residues are part of each CDR3. D genes are given only for firm matches. Not every row has a clone size; where given, it reads once, few, many or a size class.

clone_size,d_call,j_call,v_call,cdr3_aa,cdr3_nt
-,-,TRBJ1-1,TRBV7-9,CASSVYRADTEAFF,TGTGCCAGCAGCGTATACAGGGCCGACACTGAAGCTTTCTTT
few,-,TRBJ1-2,TRBV23-1,CASAQRHGYTF,TGCGCCAGCGCCCAGCGGCATGGCTACACCTTC
-,TRBD1,TRBJ2-7,TRBV4-1,CASSRNGQGYEQYF,TGCGCCAGCAGCCGGAACGGACAGGGGTACGAGCAGTACTTC
-,TRBD2,TRBJ2-7,TRBV7-9,CASSMTSGESYEQYF,TGTGCCAGCAGCATGACTAGCGGGGAGTCCTACGAGCAGTACTTC
-,TRBD1,TRBJ2-7,TRBV27,CASSLGRGQYEQYF,TGTGCCAGCAGTTTGGGCAGGGGGCAGTACGAGCAGTACTTC
few,-,TRBJ2-3,TRBV6-5,CASSRGWEDTQYF,TGTGCCAGCAGTCGGGGATGGGAAGATACGCAGTATTTT
-,-,TRBJ1-2,TRBV9,CASSDERGSYYGYTF,TGTGCCAGCAGCGACGAGCGAGGCAGCTACTATGGCTACACCTTC
-,TRBD1,TRBJ2-7,TRBV7-3,CASSSSGTGPYEQYF,TGTGCCAGCAGCTCCTCCGGGACAGGTCCCTACGAGCAGTACTTC
-,TRBD1,TRBJ1-3,TRBV18,CASSRGQGYDGNTIYF,TGTGCCAGCTCACGGGGACAGGGGTATGACGGAAACACCATATATTTT
-,-,TRBJ1-1,TRBV20-1,CSALDRLRAFF,TGCAGTGCCCTTGACAGGTTACGAGCTTTCTTT
-,TRBD2,TRBJ2-5,TRBV28,CASSLWGTSGGRRETQYF,TGTGCCAGCAGTTTATGGGGGACTAGCGGGGGGCGGAGAGAGACCCAGTACTTC
-,-,TRBJ2-3,TRBV5-1,CASRFTGYSDTQYF,TGCGCCAGCAGATTTACAGGATATTCAGATACGCAGTATTTT
-,-,TRBJ2-7,TRBV19,CASSPRLGSSYEQYF,TGTGCCAGTAGCCCCCGGTTGGGGAGCTCCTACGAGCAGTACTTC
few,TRBD1,TRBJ2-1,TRBV27,CASSTLSRGPRDEQFF,TGTGCCAGCAGCACGCTATCGAGGGGGCCCCGGGATGAGCAGTTCTTC
-,TRBD1,TRBJ2-7,TRBV6-1,CASSEPLRRTGREQYF,TGTGCCAGCAGTGAACCCTTACGACGGACAGGGCGAGAGCAGTACTTC
-,-,TRBJ1-2,TRBV6-5,CATRAAYGYTF,TGTGCCACCAGGGCTGCCTATGGCTACACCTTC
few,-,TRBJ2-7,TRBV7-9,CASSFTHEQYF,TGTGCCAGCAGCTTTACTCACGAGCAGTACTTC
once,-,TRBJ2-7,TRBV28,CASSLRGEQYF,TGTGCCAGCAGTTTAAGGGGCGAGCAGTACTTC
few,-,TRBJ1-1,TRBV19,CASSDSPNTEAFF,TGTGCCAGCTCGGACAGCCCGAACACTGAAGCTTTCTTT
-,-,TRBJ2-1,TRBV27,CASRDFLRLNNEQFF,TGTGCCAGCAGGGACTTCCTACGACTTAACAATGAGCAGTTCTTC
-,-,TRBJ2-7,TRBV9,CASSVDTPSYEQYF,TGTGCCAGCAGCGTAGATACTCCTTCCTACGAGCAGTACTTC
-,TRBD2,TRBJ2-5,TRBV19,CASQWGGTQYF,TGTGCCTCCCAATGGGGGGGGACCCAGTACTTC
-,TRBD1,TRBJ1-2,TRBV9,CASRETGTNYGYTF,TGTGCCAGCAGAGAGACAGGGACTAACTATGGCTACACCTTC
-,TRBD1,TRBJ1-5,TRBV7-9,CASSPGGRGRPQHF,TGTGCCAGCAGCCCAGGGGGTAGAGGGAGGCCCCAGCATTTT
-,-,TRBJ1-6,TRBV7-6,CASSLAGVINSPLHF,TGTGCCAGCAGCTTAGCAGGAGTTATCAATTCACCCCTCCACTTT
-,TRBD1,TRBJ2-3,TRBV30,CAWSRATGGSDTQYF,TGTGCCTGGAGTAGGGCGACAGGGGGCTCAGATACGCAGTATTTT
-,-,TRBJ2-7,TRBV28,CASSWTAYEQYF,TGTGCCAGCAGTTGGACAGCTTACGAGCAGTACTTC
-,TRBD1,TRBJ2-3,TRBV6-1,CASARGQGATDTQYF,TGTGCCAGCGCCCGAGGACAGGGGGCAACAGATACGCAGTATTTT
-,-,TRBJ2-5,TRBV5-1,CASSKGQKAVQETQYF,TGCGCCAGCAGCAAAGGACAGAAGGCCGTACAAGAGACCCAGTACTTC
few,-,TRBJ1-1,TRBV28,CASSLILGGNTEAFF,TGTGCCAGCAGCTTGATATTGGGGGGGAACACTGAAGCTTTCTTT